The 24 T cell receptor beta chains below were found in one sample sequenced in a study of T cell changes during pregnancy in multiple sclerosis. Profiled with immunoSEQ multiplex PCR; TCRdb holds only in-frame clones, not every one. The sample shows 55,000 to 70,000 clones, 93% of them seen only once. The material sequenced was peripheral blood, taken after pregnancy. These receptors were taken from a female donor with multiple sclerosis, enrolled in a pregnancy study.

This clone showed up just a few times. The chain couples TRBV18 to TRBJ2-1, with 8 bases fitting TRBD1. The germline CDR1 and CDR2 sequences are KGHSH and LQKENI. The length of the CDR3 is 15 residues. The V segment lost 5 bases and the J segment 7 bases; nucleotides outside the gene matches: 10. Here the CDR3 reads CASSSGGVMRNEQFF. CDR3 sequence (DNA): TGTGCCAGCTCATCAGGGGGCGTGATGCGTAATGAGCAGTTCTTC.

This chain joins TRBV4-1 and TRBJ2-7; the match to TRBD2 covers 8 bases. The CDR3 sequence is 17 residues long. The germline gives CDR1 MGHRA, CDR2 YSYEKL. After removal of 1 base from V and 3 bases from J, the junction contained 11 bases not matched to a gene. In DNA, the CDR3 is TGCGCCAGCAGCCAAGCTATTTCGGGAGGGCTGGGCTACGAGCAGTACTTC. Protein product: CASSQAISGGLGYEQYF.

The V gene is TRBV4-2, the J gene TRBJ2-7; D unresolved. Germline CDR1 and CDR2: LGHNA and YNFKEQ. The CDR3 runs 13 residues. V lost 5 bases, J lost 6 bases, and 14 bases lay in between. DNA of the CDR3: TGTGCCAGCAGCTTACAGAAGACGAGCGAGCAGTACTTC. Protein sequence: CASSLQKTSEQYF.

This chain uses TRBV7-2 with TRBJ2-7, with TRBD2 matching 13 bases. V gave up 5 bases and J gave up 6 bases; unmatched junction bases: 10. Germline-derived CDR1 and CDR2 are SGHTA and FQGNSA. CDR3 length: 16 residues. The CDR3 region is CASSHGLAGALGEQYF. DNA of the CDR3: TGTGCCAGCAGCCACGGACTAGCGGGAGCACTGGGCGAGCAGTACTTC.

The chain links TRBV6-5 to TRBJ2-1; the match to TRBD2 covers 15 bases. CDR3 length: 15 residues. Germline V CDR1 and CDR2: MNHEY, SVGAGI. V lost 5 bases to trimming and J lost 4 bases; unmatched junction nucleotides: 0. CDR3 in amino acids: CASSGTSGRYNEQFF. The DNA for the CDR3 is TGTGCCAGCAGTGGGACTAGCGGGAGGTACAATGAGCAGTTCTTC.

The chain employs TRBV29-1 and TRBJ2-6; D possibly corresponds to TRBD1 (6 bases). Germline V CDR1 and CDR2: SQVTM, ANQGSEA. The V and J ends lost 6 bases and 0 bases respectively, with 9 bases between them. The CDR3 contains 14 residues. CDR3 DNA: TGCAGCGTGACAGGTAACTCTGGGGCCAACGTCCTGACTTTC. This translates into CSVTGNSGANVLTF. Drawing the rest from reference TRBV29-1 and TRBJ2-6, the complete variable domain is SAVISQKPSRDICQRGTSLTIQCQVDSQVTMMFWYRQQPGQSLTLIATANQGSEATYESGFVIDKFPISRPNLTFSTLTVSNMSPEDSSIYLCSVTGNSGANVLTFGAGSRLTVL.

The chain has TRBV14 and TRBJ1-3; D ambiguous. The V end lost 3 bases, the J end lost 0 bases, and 12 bases lay between the germline ends. The CDR3 runs to 16 residues. The germline V gene has CDR1 SGHDN and CDR2 FVKESK. DNA of the CDR3: TGTGCCAGCAGCCACGATCGTCTTAGCTCTGGAAACACCATATATTTT. Translation gives CASSHDRLSSGNTIYF. Together with reference TRBV14 and TRBJ1-3, the CDR3 gives the full variable domain: EAGVTQFPSHSVIEKGQTVTLRCDPISGHDNLYWYRRVMGKEIKFLLHFVKESKQDESGMPNNRFLAERTGGTYSTLKVQPAELEDSGVYFCASSHDRLSSGNTIYFGEGSWLTVV.

This chain connects TRBV6-6 to TRBJ1-4, with D maybe TRBD1 (5 bases). The germline V and J ends were trimmed by 9 bases and 0 bases, with 11 bases remaining between them. Germline V gene data show CDR1 as MNHNY and CDR2 as SVGAGI (reference sequence). CDR3 length: 14 amino acids. The CDR3 DNA is TGTGCCAGTAGTCGACAGACAACTAATGAAAAACTGTTTTTT. It codes for CASSRQTTNEKLFF.

Only one count was recorded for this clone. V usage is TRBV6-6 and J usage is TRBJ2-3, with D perhaps matching TRBD2 (5 bases). Germline assignment: CDR1 MNHNY and CDR2 SVGAGI (reference sequence). The CDR3 loop spans 14 amino acids. V lost 4 bases, J lost 3 bases, and 11 bases lay in between. CDR3 region: CASSSAVITDTQYF. In nucleotides, the CDR3 is TGTGCCAGCAGTTCAGCGGTAATAACAGATACGCAGTATTTT.

The V call is TRBV7-9, the J call TRBJ1-5; the D gene is possibly TRBD1 (6 bases). V lost 5 bases and J lost 2, with 13 bases in between. CDR1 is SEHNR and CDR2 is FQNEAQ in the germline V gene (reference sequence). This CDR3 has 15 amino acids. Here the CDR3 DNA reads TGTGCCAGCAGCCCGTCAGGGGCTGGCAATCAGCCCCAGCATTTT. It encodes CASSPSGAGNQPQHF.

This clone was counted a single time. V is TRBV5-8 and J is TRBJ1-1, with D unclear. Per germline, CDR1 SGHTS and CDR2 YDEGEE. The CDR3 has 14 amino acids. V was pared by 0 bases and J by 1 base, with 7 bases between. CDR3 loop: CASSLERQNTEAFF. In DNA, the CDR3 is TGTGCCAGCAGCTTGGAGAGACAGAACACTGAAGCTTTCTTT.

Remarks on this clone: The sample holds other DNA sequences that translate to the same CDR3. The gene calls are TRBV9 and TRBJ2-5; 10 nucleotides agree with TRBD1. With 2 bases clipped from V and 2 bases from J, the junction kept 9 bases outside the gene matches. The CDR3 covers 17 residues. Germline loops: CDR1 SGDLS, CDR2 YYNGEE. DNA for the CDR3: TGTGCCAGCAGCGTTGGGAGAAGACAGGGGGCTCAAGAGACCCAGTACTTC. Amino acid sequence: CASSVGRRQGAQETQYF. Full variable domain (missing parts from reference TRBV9 and TRBJ2-5): DSGVTQTPKHLITATGQRVTLRCSPRSGDLSVYWYQQSLDQGLQFLIQYYNGEERAKGNILERFSAQQFPDLHSELNLSSLELGDSALYFCASSVGRRQGAQETQYFGPGTRLLVL.

The CDR3 reads CASSYRGADTGELFF. CDR3 nucleotide sequence: TGTGCCAGTAGTTACAGGGGCGCAGACACCGGGGAGCTGTTTTTT. The chain links TRBV19 to TRBJ2-2; 7 nucleotides align to TRBD1. CDR1 LNHDA and CDR2 SQIVND come from the germline V gene (reference sequence). The CDR3 sequence is 15 residues long. Unmatched junction bases numbered 6, after V lost 5 bases and J lost 3 bases.

The genes are TRBV15 and TRBJ1-5; no clear D. This CDR3 is built from 14 residues. Trimming removed 0 bases at V and 2 bases at J, with 5 bases between. Germline CDR1 LNHNV, CDR2 YYDKDF (reference sequence). CDR3 protein: CATSRDRGNQPQHF. The CDR3 DNA is TGTGCCACCAGCAGAGATCGAGGCAATCAGCCCCAGCATTTT.

The chain combines TRBV21-1 with TRBJ2-7; the table's D gene call, TRBD1, was not cross checked with the DNA. TRBV21-1 is given as a pseudogene. The CDR3 sequence is 15 residues long. The DNA of the CDR3 is TGTGCCAGCAGCAAAGTAGAGGACAGGGAGTACGAGCAGTACTTC. It codes for CASSKVEDREYEQYF.

This clone occurred a few times. The rearrangement links TRBV27 to TRBJ1-1; D unclear. With 4 bases removed from V and 0 bases from J, the gap between germline ends came to 9 bases. CDR1 and CDR2 (germline): MNHEY, SMNVEV (reference sequence). The CDR3 runs 14 residues. The CDR3 DNA reads as TGTGCCAGCAGTTCTCCGACATTGAACACTGAAGCTTTCTTT. Its protein is CASSSPTLNTEAFF.

This chain joins TRBV27 and TRBJ1-1; 11 bases fit TRBD1. The CDR3 extends over 14 amino acids. CDR1 is MNHEY and CDR2 is SMNVEV in the germline V gene (reference sequence). V shed 5 bases and J 4 bases; nucleotides not matched to a gene: 3. The DNA for the CDR3 is TGTGCCAGCAGTGTAGGACAGGGGGCCACTGAAGCTTTCTTT. This gives the protein CASSVGQGATEAFF.

V gene TRBV5-1 combines with J gene TRBJ2-2; D is perhaps TRBD2 (6 bases). The germline CDR1 and CDR2 sequences are SGHRS and YFSETQ. V shed 0 bases and J shed 6 bases, with 15 bases lying between them. The CDR3 has 16 amino acids. CDR3 amino acids: CASSLARGPGAGELFF. The DNA for the CDR3 is TGCGCCAGCAGCTTGGCCAGAGGTCCGGGAGCCGGGGAGCTGTTTTTT.

The chain is built from TRBV19 and TRBJ2-1; TRBD2 matches 11 bases. Germline trimming cut 1 base from V and 4 bases from J; bases unmatched to any gene: 0. CDR3 length: 15 residues. The germline V gene encodes CDR1 LNHDA and CDR2 SQIVND (reference sequence). Written as DNA, the CDR3 is TGTGCCAGTAGTATAGGACTAGCGGGGTACAATGAGCAGTTCTTC. Translating it yields CASSIGLAGYNEQFF.

The V gene is TRBV14, the J gene TRBJ1-4; D perhaps matches TRBD1 (6 bases). The CDR3 runs 14 residues. The germline gives CDR1 SGHDN, CDR2 FVKESK. Trimming removed 5 bases at V and 10 bases at J, with 17 bases between. This chain's CDR3 is CASSFDWTDRKLFF. In DNA, the CDR3 is TGTGCCAGCAGCTTCGACTGGACAGACCGAAAACTGTTTTTT.

This chain links TRBV2 with TRBJ2-5, with 8 nucleotides matching TRBD2. V shed 11 bases and J 5 bases; nucleotides not matched to a gene: 10. The CDR3 is 13 residues long. CDR1 and CDR2 from the germline V gene are SNHLY and FYNNEI. The CDR3 protein is CARGGLFLETQYF. The CDR3, as DNA: TGTGCCCGGGGGGGACTCTTTTTGGAGACCCAGTACTTC.

The chain joins TRBV19 to TRBJ2-1, with TRBD2 matching 9 bases. CDR3 length equals 14 residues. J gave up 6 bases and V 4 bases, and 4 bases lay outside the gene matches. Germline CDR1 reads LNHDA; CDR2 reads SQIVND (reference sequence). As DNA, the CDR3 is TGTGCCAGTAGTAGACTAGCGGTCGGCAATGAGCAGTTCTTC. Its protein product is CASSRLAVGNEQFF.

The chain has TRBV5-1 and TRBJ2-7, with TRBD2 matching 9 bases. This CDR3 is built from 15 residues. In germline, CDR1 is SGHRS, CDR2 YFSETQ. With V trimmed by 4 bases and J by 3 bases, 8 bases remained unmatched. CDR3 sequence: CASSLVAGEGYEQYF. The CDR3, as DNA: TGCGCCAGCAGCCTAGTAGCGGGAGAGGGCTACGAGCAGTACTTC. The entire variable domain, with the rest obtained from reference TRBV5-1 and TRBJ2-7, is as follows: KAGVTQTPRYLIKTRGQQVTLSCSPISGHRSVSWYQQTPGQGLQFLFEYFSETQRNKGNFPGRFSGRQFSNSRSEMNVSTLELGDSALYLCASSLVAGEGYEQYFGPGTRLTVT.

This clone was found once. This sequence joins TRBV27 and TRBJ2-7; 10 nucleotides line up with TRBD1. Losses at the gene ends were 5 bases for V and 4 bases for J; bases not matched to a gene: 5. Germline-derived CDR1 and CDR2 are MNHEY and SMNVEV (reference sequence). This CDR3 is built from 14 residues. The CDR3 DNA reads as TGTGCCAGCAGTGACCGGGACAGGGGTTACGAGCAGTACTTC. Translated, it gives CASSDRDRGYEQYF.